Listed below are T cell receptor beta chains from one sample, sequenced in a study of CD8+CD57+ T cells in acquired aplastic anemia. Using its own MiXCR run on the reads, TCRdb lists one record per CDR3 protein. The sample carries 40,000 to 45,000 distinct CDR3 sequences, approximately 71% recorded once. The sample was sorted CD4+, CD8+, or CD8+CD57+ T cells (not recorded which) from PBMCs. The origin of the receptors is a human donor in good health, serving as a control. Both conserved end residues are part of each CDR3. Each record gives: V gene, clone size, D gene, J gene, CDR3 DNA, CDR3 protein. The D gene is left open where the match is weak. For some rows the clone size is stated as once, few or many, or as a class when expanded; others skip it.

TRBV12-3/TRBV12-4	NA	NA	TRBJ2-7	TGTGCCAGCAGTTCCCTTTACGAGCAGTACTTC	CASSSLYEQYF
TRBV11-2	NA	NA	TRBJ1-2	TGTGCCAGCAGCTTAGACAGCTACTATGGCTACACCTTC	CASSLDSYYGYTF
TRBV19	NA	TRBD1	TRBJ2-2	TGTGCCAGTAGTCCACAGGGGGGGAACACCGGGGAGCTGTTTTTT	CASSPQGGNTGELFF
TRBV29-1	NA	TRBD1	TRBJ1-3	TGCAGCGTTCGACAGGGAGGTGGAAACACCATATATTTT	CSVRQGGGNTIYF
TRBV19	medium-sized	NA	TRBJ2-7	TGTGCCAGTAGTATAGCAGGGGACCCAGACTACGAGCAGTACTTC	CASSIAGDPDYEQYF
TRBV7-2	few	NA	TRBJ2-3	TGTGCCAGCAGCTTAGATCGAAGCGCAGATACGCAGTATTTT	CASSLDRSADTQYF
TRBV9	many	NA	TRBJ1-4	TGTGCCAGCAGCGTAGAGGCCGGAGAGGGGAATGAAAAACTGTTTTTT	CASSVEAGEGNEKLFF
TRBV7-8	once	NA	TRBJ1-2	TGTGCCAGCAGCTTGGGTCCCACAGGACACGGCTATGGCTACACCTTC	CASSLGPTGHGYGYTF
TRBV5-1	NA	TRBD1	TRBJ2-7	TGCGCCAGCAGCTTGGGACAGGGGATCTACGAGCAGTACTTC	CASSLGQGIYEQYF
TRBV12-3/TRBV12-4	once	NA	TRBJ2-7	TGTGCCAGCAGTTTCGGCCGCAGGGTGTACTACGAGCAGTACTTC	CASSFGRRVYYEQYF
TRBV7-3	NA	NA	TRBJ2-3	TGTGCCAGCAGCTTGCAGCCATCCACAGATACGCAGTATTTT	CASSLQPSTDTQYF
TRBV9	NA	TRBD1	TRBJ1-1	TGTGCCAGTCCCCGGGACAGGCTGAACACTGAAGCTTTCTTT	CASPRDRLNTEAFF
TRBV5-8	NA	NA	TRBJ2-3	TGTGCCAGCAGCTCTGATTGGAGAACAGATACGCAGTATTTT	CASSSDWRTDTQYF
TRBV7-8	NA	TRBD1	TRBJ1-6	TGTGCCAGCAGCTTACGGGGGGACAGCTCCTATAATTCACCCCTCCACTTT	CASSLRGDSSYNSPLHF
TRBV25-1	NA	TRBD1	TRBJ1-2	TGTGCCAGCAGTCATCAGGGGGCTAACTATGGCTACACCTTC	CASSHQGANYGYTF
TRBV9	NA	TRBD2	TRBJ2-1	TGTGCCAGCAGCGTAGCGGGGGGGGGAGATGAGCAGTTCTTC	CASSVAGGGDEQFF
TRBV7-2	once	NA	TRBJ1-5	TGTGCCAGCAGCCCCCAGGGAGGGATGTGGCCCCAGCATTTT	CASSPQGGMWPQHF
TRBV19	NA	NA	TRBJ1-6	TGTGCCAGTAGTACACAGGGAATTTCACCCCTCCACTTT	CASSTQGISPLHF
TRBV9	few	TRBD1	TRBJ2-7	TGTGCCAGCAGCGGGCCGGGACAGGGGTACGAGCAGTACTTC	CASSGPGQGYEQYF
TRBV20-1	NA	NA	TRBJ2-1	TGCAGCGCTAGAGATACCCTGGGCTCCTACAATGAGCAGTTCTTC	CSARDTLGSYNEQFF
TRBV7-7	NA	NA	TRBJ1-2	TGTGCCAGCAGCTCAGACAGGACTAACTATGGCTACACCTTC	CASSSDRTNYGYTF
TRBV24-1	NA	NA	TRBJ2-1	TGTGCCACCAGCTCGGTGGGGATGCTAGGTGAGCAGTTCTTC	CATSSVGMLGEQFF
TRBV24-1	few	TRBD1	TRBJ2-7	TGTGCCTGGGGGACAGGGGGCTACGAGCAGTACTTC	CAWGTGGYEQYF
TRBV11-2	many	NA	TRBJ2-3	TGTGCCAGCACCCCCTGGACAGAGGGAGGCGCAGATACGCAGTATTTT	CASTPWTEGGADTQYF
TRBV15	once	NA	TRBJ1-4	TGTGCCACCTCCTGGGGGCTGGGCGAAGAACTGTTTTTT	CATSWGLGEELFF
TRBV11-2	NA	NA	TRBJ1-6	TGTGCCAGCAGCCTGAACATAGGAACAGGGCTTGCGGCCCTCCACTTT	CASSLNIGTGLAALHF
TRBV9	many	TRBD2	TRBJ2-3	TGTGCCAGCAGCGAACTAGCGAAGGACGATACGCAGTATTTT	CASSELAKDDTQYF